Each of the 30 T cell receptor beta chains below was sequenced from the same sample in a study of blood T cell repertoires in COVID-19. Using immunoSEQ multiplex PCR, the repertoire was profiled, and TCRdb retains in-frame clones only, with some absent. The profile covers over 400,000 clones, with 86% appearing a single time and over 1.3% taken by the ten largest. Sequencing was carried out using peripheral blood. These TCRs come from a woman aged 25 to 39 with active or convalescent COVID-19.

The chain uses TRBV4-2 and TRBJ2-5, with 7 bases matching TRBD2. The germline CDR1 and CDR2 sequences are LGHNA and YNFKEQ. Trimming took 1 base from V and 1 from J; bases not matched to a gene: 9. This CDR3 is 17 amino acids long. As DNA, the CDR3 is TGTGCCAGCAGCCAAGTACAGAGCGGGAACCGCCAAGAGACCCAGTACTTC. Amino acid sequence: CASSQVQSGNRQETQYF.

This chain connects TRBV27 to TRBJ2-7; D unclear. CDR3 length: 14 amino acids. Trimming stripped 2 bases from V and 6 bases from J, with 14 bases between. Germline V CDR1 and CDR2: MNHEY, SMNVEV (reference sequence). The CDR3 protein is CASSLRTTTGEQYF. The CDR3 coding sequence is TGTGCCAGCAGTTTAAGAACTACTACGGGCGAGCAGTACTTC.

The chain joins TRBV27 to TRBJ1-3, with no clear D. Per the germline V gene, CDR1 is MNHEY and CDR2 is SMNVEV (reference sequence). Trimming took 2 bases from V and 0 from J, leaving 5 bases between them. CDR3 length: 14 residues. The CDR3 DNA sequence: TGTGCCAGCAGTTTAAGGAGCTCTGGAAACACCATATATTTT. Translation gives CASSLRSSGNTIYF.

This clone was observed a single time. Its ends do not fully match the called genes, so a read error is possible. The chain has TRBV15 and TRBJ1-3, with a weak D call TRBD1 (5 bases). Germline V lookup: CDR1 LNHNV, CDR2 YYDKDF (reference sequence). The CDR3 runs 14 residues. The CDR3: CATGRAEIGNTIYF. Here the CDR3 DNA reads TGTGCCACCGGCAGGGCCGAAATAGGAAACACCATATATTTT.

The V call is TRBV12-2, the J call TRBJ1-3. TRBV12-2 is tagged as a pseudogene. The CDR3 runs 17 residues. CDR3 DNA sequence: TGTGCAAGTCGCTTTCATATCTCGGGGGAAACTGGAAACACCATATATTTT. This codes for CASRFHISGETGNTIYF.

The chain recombines TRBV3-1 (or the pseudogene TRBV3-2) with TRBJ2-5, with 10 bases identical to TRBD2. Trimming took 4 bases from V and 5 from J; bases not matched to a gene: 10. CDR1 is LGHDT and CDR2 is YNNKEL in the germline V gene (reference sequence). The CDR3 extends over 16 amino acids. The CDR3 nucleotides read TGTGCCAGCAGCCCCGGAGCGGGAGGGTACGGGGAGACCCAGTACTTC. Protein sequence: CASSPGAGGYGETQYF.

V gene TRBV5-1 combines with J gene TRBJ2-7; no definite D call. Germline V gene sequence: CDR1 SGHRS, CDR2 YFSETQ. The CDR3 covers 12 residues. Trimming shortened V by 2 bases and J by 0 bases, and 3 bases separated the two germline ends. CDR3 nucleotide sequence: TGCGCCAGCAGCTTCCTCTCCTACGAGCAGTACTTC. Protein: CASSFLSYEQYF.

The rearrangement uses TRBV19 and TRBJ1-1; a weak D match, TRBD1 (5 bases). CDR3 length equals 16 residues. Trimming took 6 bases from V and 6 from J, leaving 23 bases between them. CDR1 and CDR2 from the germline V gene are LNHDA and SQIVND (reference sequence). CDR3 nucleotides: TGTGCCAGTAGCTACCTGCGGGGGGACCTTCGGGCTGAAGCTTTCTTT. Protein product: CASSYLRGDLRAEAFF.

The DNA of the CDR3 is TGTGCCAGCAGTTACTTCGGGACAGGGGGAGAGACCCAGTACTTC. This sequence encodes CASSYFGTGGETQYF. The chain employs TRBV6-2 or TRBV6-3 and TRBJ2-5; 11 nucleotides align to TRBD1. Losses at the gene ends were 1 base for V and 4 bases for J; bases not matched to a gene: 2. The CDR3 is 15 residues long. CDR1 and CDR2 (germline): MNHEY, SVGEGT.

The chain recombines TRBV30 with TRBJ2-4; 12 bases agree with TRBD2. CDR3 length equals 18 residues. After removal of 0 bases from V and 0 bases from J, the junction contained 6 bases not matched to a gene. CDR1 is GTSNPN, CDR2 SVGIG, per germline (reference sequence). CDR3: CAWSVLRTSGIAKNIQYF. CDR3 in DNA: TGTGCCTGGAGTGTACTGAGGACTAGCGGGATAGCCAAAAACATTCAGTACTTC.

V and J are TRBV3-1 (or the pseudogene TRBV3-2) and TRBJ1-2; D ambiguous. Between the trimmed V and J ends, which lost 2 bases and 11 bases, there was a span of 18 bases. Germline V gene data show CDR1 as LGHDT and CDR2 as YNNKEL (reference sequence). The CDR3 is made up of 14 amino acids. DNA of the CDR3: TGTGCCAGCAGCCAACCGGGATCCCGGGGATCATACACCTTC. Protein sequence: CASSQPGSRGSYTF.

This clone has ten or more counts. CDR3 coding DNA: TGTGCCTGGAGTAGCGGCCAAGAGACCCAGTACTTC. The encoded protein is CAWSSGQETQYF. The J gene is TRBJ2-5, the V gene TRBV30, with D perhaps matching TRBD2 (5 bases). The CDR3 spans 12 residues. The germline gives CDR1 GTSNPN, CDR2 SVGIG (reference sequence). The V end was cut by 2 bases, the J end by 1 base, with 5 bases between.

The rearrangement links TRBV6-5 to TRBJ1-2; D might be TRBD1 (5 bases). There are 14 residues in the CDR3. V lost 6 bases and J lost 7, with 18 bases in between. Germline V gene lookup returns CDR1 MNHEY and CDR2 SVGAGI. The CDR3 protein is CASSPRGGLTGYTF. The CDR3 DNA is TGTGCCAGCAGCCCGCGCGGGGGTCTAACTGGCTACACCTTC.

The rearrangement links TRBV9 to TRBJ2-3; 8 bases match TRBD2. J lost 3 bases, V lost 7 bases, and 10 bases had no gene match. Germline loops: CDR1 SGDLS, CDR2 YYNGEE. CDR3 length: 15 residues. The CDR3 DNA follows: TGTGCCAGCGGCCGGGGGGGCACTATGACAGATACGCAGTATTTT. The encoded protein is CASGRGGTMTDTQYF.

The genes are TRBV7-9 and TRBJ1-2; the D gene is possibly TRBD1 (5 bases). This CDR3 contains 14 residues. Per germline, CDR1 SEHNR and CDR2 FQNEAQ (reference sequence). Trimming pared 6 bases from V and 8 bases from J, leaving 19 bases between. CDR3 amino acids: CASRPQGSLSGYTF. CDR3 nucleotides: TGTGCCAGCAGGCCCCAGGGTTCTTTGAGCGGCTACACCTTC.

V is TRBV10-2 and J is TRBJ2-2, with D possibly TRBD1 on 6 matching bases. V gave up 6 bases and J gave up 4 bases, with 9 bases separating them. CDR3 size: 13 residues. Germline V lookup: CDR1 WSHSY, CDR2 SAAADI. CDR3 DNA: TGCGCCAGCAGCTCAGGGGCCACCGGGGAGCTGTTTTTT. It encodes CASSSGATGELFF.

This clone was counted between two and nine times. This same CDR3 is encoded by further DNA sequences in the sample. The J gene is TRBJ2-7, the V gene TRBV19, with 11 bases matching TRBD2. The J segment lost 2 bases and the V segment lost 5 bases, leaving 5 bases of the junction unmatched. CDR3 length: 15 residues. Germline CDR1 and CDR2: LNHDA and SQIVND (reference sequence). The CDR3, as DNA: TGTGCCAGTAGTCCCGGGACTAGCGGAACCTACGAGCAGTACTTC. It encodes CASSPGTSGTYEQYF.

In this sample, this clone turned up many times. The chain's CDR3 is CASSLGTYGTDTQYF. The CDR3 DNA reads as TGCGCCAGCAGCTTGGGTACGTACGGTACAGATACGCAGTATTTT. V and J are TRBV5-1 and TRBJ2-3; D uncertain. From germline, CDR1 is SGHRS and CDR2 YFSETQ. The CDR3 sequence is 15 residues long. The ends were cut back, 0 bases at V and 3 bases at J, with 11 bases in the middle. Complete variable domain (other parts from reference TRBV5-1 and TRBJ2-3): KAGVTQTPRYLIKTRGQQVTLSCSPISGHRSVSWYQQTPGQGLQFLFEYFSETQRNKGNFPGRFSGRQFSNSRSEMNVSTLELGDSALYLCASSLGTYGTDTQYFGPGTRLTVL.

The chain links TRBV4-1 to TRBJ1-1, with D possibly being TRBD1 (6 bases). Per germline, CDR1 MGHRA and CDR2 YSYEKL. The length of the CDR3 is 16 residues. Trimming took off 2 bases at V and 0 bases at J, with 13 bases between the two ends. Here the CDR3 reads CASSQQGITMNTEAFF. DNA of the CDR3: TGCGCCAGCAGCCAACAGGGGATTACAATGAACACTGAAGCTTTCTTT.

The chain is built from TRBV9 and TRBJ2-2; 9 bases map to TRBD2. This CDR3 spans 19 amino acids. In germline, CDR1 is SGDLS, CDR2 YYNGEE. V dropped 3 bases and J dropped 2; count of bases not matched to a gene: 14. The DNA of the CDR3 is TGTGCCAGCAGCGCCCGTAAAGGGGCCGGGACTAGCAACACCGGGGAGCTGTTTTTT. As protein: CASSARKGAGTSNTGELFF.

The J gene is TRBJ1-6, the V gene TRBV27; D is unresolved. V was cut by 6 bases and J by 7 bases, with 13 bases left in between. The V gene's germline CDR1 is MNHEY and CDR2 SMNVEV (reference sequence). The CDR3 spans 14 residues. The chain's CDR3 is CASSPAGRNSPLHF. CDR3 nucleotide sequence: TGTGCCAGCAGCCCAGCTGGGAGGAATTCACCCCTCCACTTT.

The V gene is TRBV2, the J gene TRBJ1-2; D uncertain. V lost 7 bases, J lost 8 bases, and 14 bases lay in between. This CDR3 spans 12 amino acids. Germline V lookup: CDR1 SNHLY, CDR2 FYNNEI. In DNA, the CDR3 is TGTGCCAGCATAGCGGAGGGTCGAGGCTACACCTTC. Translating gives CASIAEGRGYTF.

V and J are TRBV10-2 and TRBJ2-4; 10 bases fit TRBD1. The CDR3 consists of 14 residues. Per the germline V gene, CDR1 is WSHSY and CDR2 is SAAADI. V trimming: 0 bases; J trimming: 12 bases; junction bases outside the gene matches: 5. CDR3 bases: TGCGCCAGCAGTGAGTCGCTAGACAGGGGGCCTCAGTACTTC. It yields the protein CASSESLDRGPQYF.

The V gene is TRBV5-1, the J gene TRBJ2-5, with 7 bases identical to TRBD1. Per the germline V gene, CDR1 is SGHRS and CDR2 is YFSETQ. With 5 bases clipped from V and 5 bases from J, the junction kept 9 bases outside the gene matches. This CDR3 is built from 14 residues. CDR3 DNA sequence: TGCGCCAGCAGACCCGGGACAGACTTTGAGACCCAGTACTTC. Translation gives CASRPGTDFETQYF.

V and J are TRBV29-1 and TRBJ1-1, with no clear D. Looked up from germline, CDR1 is SQVTM and CDR2 is ANQGSEA. The CDR3 totals 11 residues. V dropped 8 bases and J dropped 1 base, with 8 bases sitting between them. CDR3 coding DNA: TGCAGCTGTCGTAAGAACACTGAAGCTTTCTTT. Translation: CSCRKNTEAFF. Supplemented by reference TRBV29-1 and TRBJ1-1, the full variable domain reads SAVISQKPSRDICQRGTSLTIQCQVDSQVTMMFWYRQQPGQSLTLIATANQGSEATYESGFVIDKFPISRPNLTFSTLTVSNMSPEDSSIYLCSCRKNTEAFFGQGTRLTVV.

The V gene is TRBV11-2, the J gene TRBJ2-7, with D possibly being TRBD2 (6 bases). Germline V gives CDR1 SGHAT, CDR2 FQNNGV. This CDR3 has 16 residues. Trimming took off 5 bases at V and 2 bases at J, with 19 bases between the two ends. The CDR3 DNA reads TGTGCCAGCAGCCCGATATGGGGGGTACAACCCTACGAGCAGTACTTC. Its protein is CASSPIWGVQPYEQYF.

The chain has TRBV9 and TRBJ2-1; possible D gene TRBD1, 5 bases. V lost 0 bases to trimming and J lost 4 bases, with 8 bases between them. Germline CDR1 is SGDLS and CDR2 is YYNGEE. The CDR3 extends over 14 amino acids. The CDR3 is CASSVETEYNEQFF. The CDR3 nucleotides read TGTGCCAGCAGCGTAGAGACAGAGTACAATGAGCAGTTCTTC.

V is TRBV5-1 and J is TRBJ2-5, with 8 nucleotides matching TRBD2. The CDR3 loop spans 18 amino acids. The germline CDR1 and CDR2 sequences are SGHRS and YFSETQ. The junction had 14 bases not matched to a gene; V was cut back by 4 bases and J by 0 bases. The CDR3 sequence: CASSPRWIRGGNQETQYF. CDR3 bases: TGCGCCAGCAGCCCACGGTGGATTCGCGGGGGGAACCAAGAGACCCAGTACTTC.

This sequence joins TRBV5-6 and TRBJ1-1; no clear D gene. The CDR3 sequence is 13 residues long. Trimming removed 1 base at V and 1 base at J, with 5 bases between. Germline-derived CDR1 and CDR2 are SGHDT and YYEEEE. CDR3 nucleotide sequence: TGTGCCAGCAGCTTGAACACGAACACTGAAGCTTTCTTT. Protein sequence: CASSLNTNTEAFF.

The chain uses TRBV6-5 and TRBJ1-2, with 8 bases fitting TRBD1. The ends lost 11 bases at V and 8 bases at J; junction bases unmatched: 10. There are 12 residues in the CDR3. Germline V lookup: CDR1 MNHEY, CDR2 SVGAGI. For the CDR3, the DNA is TGTGCCGGACAGGGACAGGCCAGGGGCTACACCTTC. Amino acid sequence: CAGQGQARGYTF.